This T cell receptor (beta chain) originates from a study of beta chain features in type 1 diabetes. cDNA synthesis used the whole RNA isolate, giving expressed TCRB sequences. Mean read depth for naive, central memory and regulatory T cell samples was around 3.5 million reads. The table came from immunoSEQ multiplex PCR; TCRdb's copy has only in-frame clones and leaves some out. This repertoire shows about 360,000 clones, 10% to 15% found once; its top ten account for roughly 0.015%. The germline V and J ends were trimmed by 1 base and 0 bases, with 6 bases remaining between them. The germline gives CDR1 MGHDK, CDR2 SYGVNS. The CDR3 extends over 14 amino acids. Study-level findings and limits: In all four CD4+ subsets, TCRB CDR3 length was significantly, moderately reduced in type 1 diabetes. Insertion counts at VDJ junctions were lower in type 1 diabetes patients, who also showed more deletions there.

This clone was observed a few times. Its antigen is still unknown. Sequences were obtained from naive CD4+ T cells from blood. The chain is built from TRBV25-1 and TRBJ2-5, with D possibly matching TRBD1 (5 bases). This sequence was found in a man between 18 and 35 years old in good health. CDR3 coding DNA: TGTGCCAGCAGTGAATCAGGGAACCAAGAGACCCAGTACTTC. Protein: CASSESGNQETQYF.